A single sample is the source of the 22 T cell receptor beta chains below, sequenced in a study of shared clonotypes between healthy human individuals (dated by TCRdb to about 2020). Preparation of the library involved the immunoSEQ multiplex PCR assay. In its TCRdb copy, this immuneACCESS table keeps in-frame sequences only and misses some clones. Where compared with another copy, unresolved V genes explain less than half of these, and the others have no known cause. The sample includes 2 million to 2.5 million clones, with 85% to 95% observed a single time. The ten biggest clones cover around 0.4% of the sample. The sample consisted of naive CD4+ T cells from PBMCs. The cell subset or site label corresponds to: CD45RA+ positively selected. These receptors were taken from a man between 18 and 35 years old in good health. Some clones in this sample may be carry-over from other donors' samples.

The V call is TRBV28, the J call TRBJ2-7, with 9 bases aligning to TRBD2. The V gene's germline CDR1 is MDHEN and CDR2 SYDVKM. There are 18 residues in the CDR3. The V and J ends lost 1 base and 0 bases, in that order; junction bases with no gene match: 10. The CDR3 nucleotides read TGTGCCAGCAGTTTATTTGTGGTGTATAGCGGGAGCTCCTACGAGCAGTACTTC. It specifies CASSLFVVYSGSSYEQYF. Supplemented by reference TRBV28 and TRBJ2-7, the full variable domain reads DVKVTQSSRYLVKRTGEKVFLECVQDMDHENMFWYRQDPGLGLRLIYFSYDVKMKEKGDIPEGYSVSREKKERFSLILESASTNQTSMYLCASSLFVVYSGSSYEQYFGPGTRLTVT.

The rearrangement uses TRBV6-5 and TRBJ2-3, with D unresolved. V lost 6 bases and J lost 2, with 15 bases in between. Germline loops: CDR1 MNHEY, CDR2 SVGAGI. The CDR3 has 15 amino acids. The CDR3 sequence: CASSGLAHDTDTQYF. In nucleotides, the CDR3 is TGTGCCAGCAGCGGGCTCGCCCACGACACAGATACGCAGTATTTT.

The chain uses TRBV9 and TRBJ1-1; D call uncertain. V gave up 6 bases and J gave up 0 bases, with 12 bases separating them. The CDR3 has 14 residues. Germline V gives CDR1 SGDLS, CDR2 YYNGEE. The CDR3, as DNA: TGTGCCAGCAAGGCGAGCCCCATGAACACTGAAGCTTTCTTT. It translates to CASKASPMNTEAFF.

The chain uses TRBV28 and TRBJ2-5; 8 nucleotides line up with TRBD2. CDR1 and CDR2 from the germline V gene are MDHEN and SYDVKM. The CDR3 has 16 residues. Germline trimming cut 5 bases from V and 1 base from J; bases unmatched to any gene: 9. The DNA for the CDR3 is TGTGCCAGCAGTGAGCTAGCGGGTCACCCCCAAGAGACCCAGTACTTC. Encoded protein: CASSELAGHPQETQYF.

The gene calls are TRBV28 and TRBJ1-1; possible D gene TRBD1, 5 bases. In germline, CDR1 is MDHEN, CDR2 SYDVKM. Trimming left V 7 bases short and J 6 bases short, with 18 bases between. The CDR3 covers 14 residues. The CDR3 DNA sequence: TGTGCCAGCATTGACGGGACGTATTATTCTGAAGCTTTCTTT. It codes for CASIDGTYYSEAFF. Complete variable domain (other parts from reference TRBV28 and TRBJ1-1): DVKVTQSSRYLVKRTGEKVFLECVQDMDHENMFWYRQDPGLGLRLIYFSYDVKMKEKGDIPEGYSVSREKKERFSLILESASTNQTSMYLCASIDGTYYSEAFFGQGTRLTVV.

A note on this clone: A read error may produce the germline difference seen at one junction end. The chain is built from TRBV5-6 and TRBJ2-3, with D perhaps TRBD2 (5 bases). This CDR3 has 13 amino acids. CDR1 is SGHDT, CDR2 YYEEEE, per germline. The CDR3 protein is CPTLDRAPDTQYF. The DNA of the CDR3 is TGCCCCACACTAGACCGGGCCCCAGATACGCAGTATTTT.

The chain links TRBV5-4 to TRBJ1-1; a weak D match, TRBD1 (5 bases). Trimming left V 0 bases short and J 5 bases short, with 17 bases between. Germline V gene sequence: CDR1 SGHNT, CDR2 YYREEE (reference sequence). The CDR3 totals 16 residues. The CDR3 reads CASSLERGGGRTEAFF. The CDR3, as DNA: TGTGCCAGCAGCTTGGAGCGGGGCGGAGGTCGGACTGAAGCTTTCTTT. Full variable domain (rest looked up from reference TRBV5-4 and TRBJ1-1): ETGVTQSPTHLIKTRGQQVTLRCSSQSGHNTVSWYQQALGQGPQFIFQYYREEENGRGNFPPRFSGLQFPNYSSELNVNALELDDSALYLCASSLERGGGRTEAFFGQGTRLTVV.

The rearrangement uses TRBV11-2 and TRBJ2-3; 8 bases line up with TRBD2. CDR3 length equals 18 residues. Germline trimming cut 4 bases from V and 1 base from J; bases unmatched to any gene: 13. CDR1 is SGHAT, CDR2 FQNNGV, per germline. This chain's CDR3 is CASSSLWTSAGGTDTQYF. In DNA form, the CDR3 reads TGTGCCAGCAGCTCTCTCTGGACTTCAGCGGGAGGCACAGATACGCAGTATTTT.

The chain uses TRBV7-2 and TRBJ1-2, with D tentatively TRBD1 (5 bases). This CDR3 is 14 amino acids long. CDR1 SGHTA and CDR2 FQGNSA come from the germline V gene. The V and J ends lost 4 bases and 8 bases respectively, with 17 bases between them. CDR3 in amino acids: CASSSGDGLRGYTF. The CDR3 DNA sequence: TGTGCCAGCAGCTCCGGGGACGGCCTGCGGGGCTACACCTTC.

The chain recombines TRBV28 with TRBJ2-5; D tentatively reads TRBD1 or TRBD2 (5 bases each). CDR3 length equals 14 residues. The germline V gene encodes CDR1 MDHEN and CDR2 SYDVKM. V was cut by 10 bases and J by 3 bases, with 18 bases left in between. The CDR3 sequence: CATCRAGTEETQYF. The CDR3, as DNA: TGTGCCACCTGCCGAGCCGGGACGGAAGAGACCCAGTACTTC.

The chain is built from TRBV29-1 and TRBJ2-7; D might be TRBD1 (5 bases). Germline V lookup: CDR1 SQVTM, CDR2 ANQGSEA. The CDR3 contains 15 residues. V was shortened by 3 bases and J by 3 bases, with 18 bases between the two germline ends. The CDR3 DNA sequence: TGCAGCGTTGAGTTTGGCCGACAGTCTTTCTACGAGCAGTACTTC. Protein sequence: CSVEFGRQSFYEQYF.

The rearrangement joins TRBV11-2 to TRBJ2-7; TRBD1 matches 7 bases. V shed 5 bases and J 2 bases; nucleotides not matched to a gene: 15. This CDR3 contains 17 residues. The V gene's germline CDR1 is SGHAT and CDR2 FQNNGV. Here the CDR3 reads CASSPYPGTVKAYEQYF. The CDR3 bases are TGTGCCAGCAGCCCATACCCCGGGACAGTGAAGGCCTACGAGCAGTACTTC.

The V and J genes are TRBV5-5 and TRBJ2-5, with D perhaps matching TRBD2 (5 bases). This CDR3 is 16 amino acids long. Trimming left V 2 bases short and J 7 bases short, with 21 bases between. The germline gives CDR1 SGHKS, CDR2 YYEKEE (reference sequence). The CDR3 sequence: CASSLGSRLRAWTQYF. DNA for the CDR3: TGTGCCAGCAGCTTAGGGAGCCGTCTTAGGGCCTGGACCCAGTACTTC.

The V and J genes are TRBV7-9 and TRBJ2-7; the match to TRBD2 covers 11 bases. V lost 3 bases to trimming and J lost 5 bases; unmatched junction nucleotides: 9. There are 16 residues in the CDR3. Germline CDR1 reads SEHNR; CDR2 reads FQNEAQ (reference sequence). The DNA of the CDR3 is TGTGCCAGCAGCTTCACCACTAGCGGGAGTCCCCACGAGCAGTACTTC. As protein: CASSFTTSGSPHEQYF.

The V gene is TRBV6-5, the J gene TRBJ2-1; D remains unclear. This CDR3 has 14 residues. Trimming took 4 bases from V and 5 from J, leaving 12 bases between them. CDR1 is MNHEY and CDR2 is SVGAGI in the germline V gene. The CDR3 DNA is TGTGCCAGCAGTTCCCCCTTGGGTCACAATGAGCAGTTCTTC. Residues: CASSSPLGHNEQFF.

The rearrangement uses TRBV29-1 and TRBJ2-7; possible D gene TRBD1, 6 bases. Trimming took 7 bases from V and 2 from J, leaving 27 bases between them. This CDR3 spans 17 amino acids. CDR1 and CDR2 from the germline V gene are SQVTM and ANQGSEA. DNA for the CDR3: TGCAGCGCCCTATTGAATAAGGCTGGGACATCGACCTACGAGCAGTACTTC. Residues: CSALLNKAGTSTYEQYF.

This clone was recorded once. The chain is built from TRBV5-8 and TRBJ1-2, with 10 nucleotides matching TRBD1. V shed 3 bases and J 2 bases; nucleotides not matched to a gene: 1. The CDR3 contains 14 residues. Germline V lookup: CDR1 SGHTS, CDR2 YDEGEE. The CDR3 here is CASSSGQGNYGYTF. The DNA of the CDR3 is TGTGCCAGCAGCTCGGGACAGGGGAACTATGGCTACACCTTC. Looking up the rest from reference TRBV5-8 and TRBJ1-2 gives the full variable domain: EAGVTQSPTHLIKTRGQQATLRCSPISGHTSVYWYQQALGLGLQFLLWYDEGEERNRGNFPPRFSGRQFPNYSSELNVNALELEDSALYLCASSSGQGNYGYTFGSGTRLTVV.

The V and J genes are TRBV28 and TRBJ1-2; 9 bases match TRBD1. Unmatched junction bases numbered 5, after V lost 9 bases and J lost 6 bases. CDR3 length: 12 amino acids. Germline CDR1 MDHEN, CDR2 SYDVKM. CDR3 nucleotides: TGTGCCAGTGACAGGGGGGTTAATGGCTACACCTTC. Translating it yields CASDRGVNGYTF.

The chain couples TRBV19 to TRBJ1-2, with TRBD1 as a possible D gene (6 bases). The CDR3 loop spans 13 amino acids. Germline CDR1 is LNHDA and CDR2 is SQIVND (reference sequence). Trimming pared 4 bases from V and 4 bases from J, leaving 10 bases between. The DNA for the CDR3 is TGTGCCAGTAGTAATACAGGGATCTATGGCTACACCTTC. This codes for CASSNTGIYGYTF.

The chain combines TRBV6-6 with TRBJ2-7; the D call may be TRBD1 or TRBD2 (7 bases each). The CDR3 has 13 residues. CDR1 is MNHNY and CDR2 is SVGAGI in the germline V gene (reference sequence). V was trimmed by 5 bases and J by 6 bases, leaving 14 bases between them. The CDR3 sequence is CASSRPGGAEQYF. The DNA for the CDR3 is TGTGCCAGCAGTCGCCCAGGGGGGGCCGAGCAGTACTTC.

This clone has only one observation. The chain has TRBV20-1 and TRBJ2-6; D is undetermined. The germline V gene has CDR1 DFQATT and CDR2 SNEGSKA (reference sequence). CDR3 size: 11 residues. The ends were cut back, 5 bases at V and 12 bases at J, with 11 bases in the middle. This chain's CDR3 is CSAHGRAVLTF. The CDR3, as DNA: TGCAGTGCTCACGGGCGAGCCGTCCTGACTTTC.

Points on this clone: This sample includes further DNA sequences coding for the same CDR3. The gene calls are TRBV9 and TRBJ2-7; 11 bases are shared with TRBD1. The length of the CDR3 is 15 residues. The germline V gene encodes CDR1 SGDLS and CDR2 YYNGEE. After removal of 0 bases from V and 4 bases from J, the junction contained 3 bases not matched to a gene. CDR3 residues: CASSVDWDRGYEQYF. CDR3 coding DNA: TGTGCCAGCAGCGTAGACTGGGACAGGGGGTACGAGCAGTACTTC.